Listed here is a single T cell receptor (beta chain). Genomic DNA templated the TCR beta VDJ and CDR3 profiling. TCRdb reprocessed the reads via MiXCR and lists one record per CDR3 protein. The sample comprises hundreds of thousands of distinct CDR3 sequences, 55% to 70% of which are singletons, and approximately 4% rests with the top ten. This specimen comes from a study of CD8+CD57+ T cells in acquired aplastic anemia. V was clipped by 2 bases and J by 3 bases, with 13 bases between them. CDR1 is SGHKS, CDR2 YYEKEE, per germline (reference sequence). CDR3 length equals 15 residues. V gene TRBV5-5 combines with J gene TRBJ2-3; TRBD1 might be the D (5 bases). Specimen: sorted CD4+, CD8+, or CD8+CD57+ T cells (not recorded which) from PBMCs. The clonotype was recovered from a human donor in good health, serving as a control. Written as DNA, the CDR3 is TGTGCCAGCAGCTTAGGCGCCAGGGCGACAGATACGCAGTATTTT. Translated: CASSLGARATDTQYF. The full variable domain, rest sourced from reference TRBV5-5 and TRBJ2-3, is DAGVTQSPTHLIKTRGQQVTLRCSPISGHKSVSWYQQVLGQGPQFIFQYYEKEERGRGNFPDRFSARQFPNYSSELNVNALLLGDSALYLCASSLGARATDTQYFGPGTRLTVL.